The rows below give T cell receptor beta chains drawn from one sample of a study of shared clonotypes between healthy human individuals. Clones were read by immunoSEQ multiplex PCR, and TCRdb kept only the in-frame ones, dropping some. The top ten clones hold 10% to 15% of a sample with about 490,000 clones, 60% to 85% of them seen once. Sequenced input: PBMCs. Receptor source: a woman aged 40-49 years in good health. Some clones in this sample may be carry-over from other donors' samples. CDR3s include the opening cysteine and the closing phenylalanine or tryptophan. The D gene is left open where the match is weak. Clone size is shown for a subset of rows, as once, few, many or a class of expanded clone.

CDR3 protein | CDR3 DNA | clone size | J gene | D gene | V gene
CASSFKRNEQFF | TGTGCCAGCAGCTTCAAGAGGAATGAGCAGTTCTTC | NA | TRBJ2-1 | NA | TRBV5-6
CASSLSGIGYEQYF | TGTGCCAGCAGTTTGAGCGGGATAGGCTACGAGCAGTACTTC | NA | TRBJ2-7 | TRBD2 | TRBV27
CASSPGHTKNIQYF | TGTGCCAGCAGTCCCGGACACACCAAAAACATTCAGTACTTC | NA | TRBJ2-4 | NA | TRBV25-1
CSVSSETGELFF | TGCAGCGTTTCTAGTGAAACCGGGGAGCTGTTTTTT | NA | TRBJ2-2 | NA | TRBV29-1
CASSPGAQGAGGYTF | TGTGCCAGCTCACCAGGAGCACAGGGGGCCGGTGGCTACACCTTC | NA | TRBJ1-2 | TRBD1 | TRBV18
CASSPAGTGNTQYF | TGTGCCAGCAGTCCAGCCGGGACCGGGAATACGCAGTATTTT | few | TRBJ2-3 | NA | TRBV6-5
CASSEYLAGNEQFF | TGCGCCAGCAGTGAGTACCTAGCAGGCAATGAGCAGTTCTTC | NA | TRBJ2-1 | NA | TRBV10-1
CASSQGTSGSKDTQYF | TGCGCCAGCAGCCAAGGGACTAGCGGGAGCAAAGATACGCAGTATTTT | NA | TRBJ2-3 | TRBD2 | TRBV4-3
CASSPNPAGRTSYGYTF | TGCGCCAGCAGCCCAAACCCGGCGGGGCGGACCTCCTATGGCTACACCTTC | NA | TRBJ1-2 | NA | TRBV5-1
CTSSQALDGRSSYEQYF | TGCACCAGCAGCCAAGCCCTCGATGGGAGGAGCTCCTACGAGCAGTACTTC | once | TRBJ2-7 | NA | TRBV1
CASSSGRASPADTQYF | TGTGCCAGCAGCTCCGGGAGGGCAAGTCCCGCAGATACGCAGTATTTT | NA | TRBJ2-3 | TRBD2 | TRBV7-9
CASSIYGSGANVLTF | TGTGCCAGTAGTATATATGGCTCTGGGGCCAACGTCCTGACTTTC | NA | TRBJ2-6 | NA | TRBV19
CASSVQREGNEQFF | TGTGCCAGCAGCGTACAGCGGGAGGGGAATGAGCAGTTCTTC | NA | TRBJ2-1 | TRBD2 | TRBV9
CASGFVWGSGANVLTF | TGTGCCAGCGGCTTCGTGTGGGGTTCAGGGGCCAACGTCCTGACTTTC | once | TRBJ2-6 | NA | TRBV5-4
CASTILSSGNTIYF | TGTGCCAGCACAATTCTTAGCTCTGGAAACACCATATATTTT | NA | TRBJ1-3 | NA | TRBV6-1
CASSADRLNTEAFF | TGTGCCAGCTCAGCGGACAGACTCAACACTGAAGCTTTCTTT | once | TRBJ1-1 | NA | TRBV18
CASSPSLANGRDEQFF | TGTGCCAGCAGCCCGTCGCTAGCGAATGGCCGTGATGAGCAGTTCTTC | NA | TRBJ2-1 | NA | TRBV5-4
CASRAHEDHYGYTF | TGTGCCAGCAGGGCCCATGAGGACCACTATGGCTACACTTTC | few | TRBJ1-2 | NA | TRBV6-6
CASGGVASYEQYF | TGTGCCAGTGGCGGGGTAGCCTCCTACGAGCAGTACTTC | few | TRBJ2-7 | NA | TRBV28
CASSEAEGAGRSYEQYF | TGTGCCAGCAGTGAAGCGGAGGGGGCGGGACGGTCCTACGAGCAGTACTTC | NA | TRBJ2-7 | NA | TRBV6-1
CASSLGPGDPNTGELFF | TGTGCCAGCAGCTTGGGCCCGGGGGACCCGAACACCGGGGAGCTGTTTTTT | few | TRBJ2-2 | NA | TRBV5-4
CASSSGAETGELFF | TGCGCCAGCAGCTCCGGGGCGGAGACCGGGGAGCTGTTTTTT | NA | TRBJ2-2 | NA | TRBV5-1
CASSEYVPGGAETQYF | TGTGCCAGCAGTGAATATGTTCCAGGGGGCGCAGAGACCCAGTACTTC | NA | TRBJ2-5 | TRBD1 | TRBV25-1
CASSQDLARYEQYF | TGCGCCAGCAGCCAAGATTTGGCCCGCTACGAGCAGTACTTC | NA | TRBJ2-7 | NA | TRBV4-1
CASSPYSGLLMNIQYF | TGTGCCAGCAGCCCCTACTCGGGACTCCTTATGAACATTCAGTACTTC | few | TRBJ2-4 | NA | TRBV11-2
CSVDEGGGTEAFF | TGCAGCGTTGACGAGGGGGGAGGCACTGAAGCTTTCTTT | NA | TRBJ1-1 | NA | TRBV29-1
CASSTGLGGEQYF | TGTGCCAGCAGCACCGGACTAGGGGGCGAGCAGTACTTC | NA | TRBJ2-7 | NA | TRBV7-2